These T cell receptor beta chains were read from a single sample in a study of beta chain features in type 1 diabetes. Profiling relied on immunoSEQ multiplex PCR, and the TCRdb table lists in-frame clones only, not all of them. The sample has a few hundred thousand clones; approximately 16% are singletons. The specimen was naive CD4+ T cells from blood. The origin of the receptors is a man aged 25 to 40 with type 1 diabetes. Each CDR3 is given with its conserved first and last residue. D genes are given only for firm matches. Size is stated for part of the rows, as once, few or many counts, or as a class when the clone is expanded.

-	TRBV28	-	TRBJ1-2	CASSWTLGYTF	TGTGCCAGCAGTTGGACACTTGGCTACACCTTC
-	TRBV7-9	-	TRBJ2-7	CASRGTVGPSYEQYF	TGTGCCAGCAGAGGGACGGTCGGTCCGTCCTACGAGCAGTACTTC
-	TRBV13	-	TRBJ2-7	CASSSKQVASYEQYF	TGTGCCAGCAGCTCGAAACAGGTAGCTTCCTACGAGCAGTACTTC
few	TRBV5-1	-	TRBJ2-3	CASSFTVSSTDTQYF	TGCGCCAGCAGCTTCACGGTTTCTAGCACAGATACGCAGTATTTT
-	TRBV29-1	-	TRBJ1-1	CSVGSPNEAFF	TGCAGCGTTGGGTCACCGAACGAAGCTTTCTTT
-	TRBV9	-	TRBJ2-3	CASTGGGYTDTQYF	TGTGCCAGCACAGGTGGCGGATACACAGATACGCAGTATTTT
-	TRBV25-1	-	TRBJ1-1	CASSALLQGNTEAFF	TGTGCCAGCAGTGCCCTTCTACAGGGAAACACTGAAGCTTTCTTT
-	TRBV9	-	TRBJ2-3	CASSPRQDTDTQYF	TGTGCCAGCAGCCCCCGACAGGACACAGATACGCAGTATTTT
-	TRBV15	-	TRBJ1-3	CATSRRTAFLSNTIYF	TGTGCCACCAGCAGACGGACGGCTTTCTTATCGAACACCATATATTTT
-	TRBV2	-	TRBJ1-2	CASSEGWGYGYTF	TGTGCCAGCAGTGAAGGTTGGGGCTATGGCTACACCTTC
-	TRBV29-1	-	TRBJ2-2	CSVDRVSGELFF	TGCAGCGTTGACAGGGTCTCCGGGGAGCTGTTTTTT
-	TRBV29-1	-	TRBJ2-1	CSVPSPEQFF	TGCAGCGTGCCCTCCCCGGAGCAGTTCTTC
-	TRBV6-4	TRBD1	TRBJ2-1	CASSVNRGYNEQFF	TGTGCCAGCAGTGTTAACAGGGGATACAATGAGCAGTTCTTC
few	TRBV4-1	TRBD2	TRBJ2-5	CASSPTGLAVETQYF	TGCGCCAGCAGCCCCACGGGACTAGCGGTCGAGACCCAGTACTTC
few	TRBV30	-	TRBJ2-1	CAWRMNEQFF	TGTGCCTGGAGAATGAATGAGCAGTTCTTC
few	TRBV30	TRBD1	TRBJ1-1	CAWTGQLNTEAFF	TGTGCCTGGACGGGACAGTTGAACACTGAAGCTTTCTTT
-	TRBV5-4	-	TRBJ2-1	CASSLAQGEQFF	TGTGCCAGCAGCTTGGCCCAGGGGGAGCAGTTCTTC
few	TRBV4-1	TRBD2	TRBJ2-1	CASSLPGRTSGSIYEQFF	TGCGCCAGCAGCCTCCCCGGTCGGACTAGCGGGAGTATATATGAGCAGTTCTTC
-	TRBV20-1	TRBD1	TRBJ2-7	CSAGTGEEQYF	TGCAGTGCAGGGACAGGGGAAGAGCAGTACTTC
few	TRBV15	-	TRBJ1-2	CATSRDHSPNYGYTF	TGTGCCACCAGCAGAGATCACAGCCCTAACTATGGCTACACCTTC
few	TRBV6-1	-	TRBJ1-2	CASSARHDVNYGYTF	TGTGCCAGCAGCGCTAGACACGACGTTAACTATGGCTACACCTTC
few	TRBV2	TRBD1	TRBJ2-2	CASSRQGLNTGELFF	TGTGCCAGCAGTCGACAGGGGTTGAACACCGGGGAGCTGTTTTTT
-	TRBV7-2	-	TRBJ1-1	CASSQQGNTEAFF	TGTGCCAGCAGCCAGCAGGGGAACACTGAAGCTTTCTTT
few	TRBV7-9	-	TRBJ2-3	CASSSGLDTQYF	TGTGCCAGCAGTTCTGGACTAGATACGCAGTATTTT
few	TRBV7-2	-	TRBJ2-1	CASSPYNEQFF	TGTGCCAGCAGCCCTTACAATGAGCAGTTCTTC
few	TRBV19	TRBD2	TRBJ2-3	CASSEWASGRSDTQYF	TGTGCCAGTAGTGAGTGGGCTAGCGGGAGGTCAGATACGCAGTATTTT
few	TRBV9	-	TRBJ2-2	CASSFRGTANTGELFF	TGTGCCAGCAGCTTCCGCGGGACAGCGAACACCGGGGAGCTGTTTTTT
-	TRBV15	-	TRBJ1-2	CATSRPRTDYYGYTF	TGTGCCACCAGCAGACCTCGGACAGACTACTATGGCTACACCTTC
-	TRBV29-1	-	TRBJ2-1	CSVAGLFNEQFF	TGCAGCGTGGCGGGACTGTTCAATGAGCAGTTCTTC
few	TRBV28	-	TRBJ2-1	CASNTGLTEQFF	TGTGCCAGCAACACCGGACTGACAGAGCAGTTCTTC
few	TRBV4-3	TRBD2	TRBJ2-1	CASSHKPGLANNEQFF	TGCGCCAGCAGCCATAAGCCGGGACTAGCGAACAATGAGCAGTTCTTC
few	TRBV9	-	TRBJ2-1	CASSPLGTPLYNEQFF	TGTGCCAGCAGCCCCCTCGGGACACCTCTATACAATGAGCAGTTCTTC